Below are 18 T cell receptor beta chains sequenced from a single sample in a study of blood T cell repertoires in COVID-19. Here immunoSEQ multiplex PCR was the method, and the copy in TCRdb shows in-frame clones only, minus some. Of 150,000 to 200,000 clones in the sample, approximately 87% were seen once. The sample was peripheral blood. These TCRs come from a woman between 18 and 29 years old who had recovered from COVID-19.

The chain uses TRBV18 and TRBJ1-6; 7 positions match TRBD1. Germline lookup yields CDR1 KGHSH and CDR2 LQKENI. The CDR3 consists of 13 residues. V trimming: 8 bases; J trimming: 6 bases; junction bases outside the gene matches: 4. The CDR3 is CASRDSLNSPLHF. In nucleotides, the CDR3 is TGTGCCAGCAGGGACAGCCTTAATTCACCCCTCCACTTT.

A few counts support this clone. V usage is TRBV7-3 and J usage is TRBJ1-2; D ambiguous. Trimming removed 5 bases at V and 1 base at J, with 14 bases between. The CDR3 totals 15 residues. In germline, CDR1 is SGHTA, CDR2 FQGTGA. The CDR3 DNA follows: TGTGCCAGCAGCACCTTTCATGGCCTTAACTATGGCTACACCTTC. This codes for CASSTFHGLNYGYTF.

The rearrangement joins TRBV7-3 to TRBJ2-5; 8 bases map to TRBD2. In germline, CDR1 is SGHTA, CDR2 FQGTGA. The CDR3 covers 15 residues. V lost 2 bases to trimming and J lost 5 bases; unmatched junction nucleotides: 7. CDR3 DNA sequence: TGTGCCAGCAGCTTAGGAGGTGGACTAGCTGAGACCCAGTACTTC. This translates into CASSLGGGLAETQYF. The entire variable domain, with the rest obtained from reference TRBV7-3 and TRBJ2-5, is as follows: GAGVSQTPSNKVTEKGKYVELRCDPISGHTALYWYRQSLGQGPEFLIYFQGTGAADDSGLPNDRFFAVRPEGSVSTLKIQRTERGDSAVYLCASSLGGGLAETQYFGPGTRLLVL.

This chain joins TRBV19 and TRBJ1-2; 7 bases map to TRBD1. From germline, CDR1 is LNHDA and CDR2 SQIVND (reference sequence). Trimming at V came to 0 bases and at J to 5 bases, leaving 6 bases not matched to a gene. The CDR3 covers 15 residues. The CDR3 region has the DNA TGTGCCAGTAGTATAGATCGCCAGGGGGGATATGGCTACACCTTC. Translating gives CASSIDRQGGYGYTF. The full variable domain, rest sourced from reference TRBV19 and TRBJ1-2, is DGGITQSPKYLFRKEGQNVTLSCEQNLNHDAMYWYRQDPGQGLRLIYYSQIVNDFQKGDIAEGYSVSREKKESFPLTVTSAQKNPTAFYLCASSIDRQGGYGYTFGSGTRLTVV.

This clone has just one count. The chain couples TRBV19 to TRBJ2-2; D gene unclear. With 1 base removed from V and 7 bases from J, the gap between germline ends came to 7 bases. The germline gives CDR1 LNHDA, CDR2 SQIVND (reference sequence). The CDR3 sequence is 13 residues long. The CDR3 spells CASSIGLGGELFF. CDR3 DNA: TGTGCCAGTAGTATAGGACTGGGCGGGGAGCTGTTTTTT. Variable domain in full (rest from reference TRBV19 and TRBJ2-2): DGGITQSPKYLFRKEGQNVTLSCEQNLNHDAMYWYRQDPGQGLRLIYYSQIVNDFQKGDIAEGYSVSREKKESFPLTVTSAQKNPTAFYLCASSIGLGGELFFGEGSRLTVL.

The J gene is TRBJ2-1, the V gene TRBV27; D may be TRBD1 (7 bases). Per germline, CDR1 MNHEY and CDR2 SMNVEV (reference sequence). Trimming stripped 2 bases from V and 2 bases from J, with 10 bases between. CDR3 size: 15 residues. CDR3 amino acids: CASSLGGGAYNEQFF. The CDR3 region has the DNA TGTGCCAGCAGTTTAGGAGGGGGCGCCTACAATGAGCAGTTCTTC.

This chain uses TRBV27 with TRBJ2-7; 7 bases are a match to TRBD1. Trimming at V came to 6 bases and at J to 4 bases, leaving 9 bases not matched to a gene. Germline values: CDR1 MNHEY, CDR2 SMNVEV (reference sequence). The CDR3 extends over 14 amino acids. The CDR3 coding sequence is TGTGCCAGCAGCATGACCGGGACAGAATACGAGCAGTACGTC. Amino acid sequence: CASSMTGTEYEQYV.

The chain recombines TRBV14 with TRBJ1-2; D remains ambiguous. V was cut by 4 bases and J by 4 bases, with 10 bases left in between. Germline CDR1 is SGHDN and CDR2 is FVKESK. The CDR3 runs 13 residues. CDR3: CASSLRFFYGYTF. The CDR3, as DNA: TGTGCCAGCAGCCTCAGGTTTTTCTATGGCTACACCTTC.

The DNA of the CDR3 is TGTGCCAGCAGCTTAATCGCAGGGTACCAAGAGACCCAGTACTTC. It is translated as CASSLIAGYQETQYF. The rearrangement joins TRBV7-2 to TRBJ2-5; D may be TRBD1 (5 bases). Germline CDR1 is SGHTA and CDR2 is FQGNSA. Trimming took 2 bases from V and 0 from J, leaving 10 bases between them. This CDR3 has 15 amino acids. Full variable domain (rest looked up from reference TRBV7-2 and TRBJ2-5): GAGVSQSPSNKVTEKGKDVELRCDPISGHTALYWYRQSLGQGLEFLIYFQGNSAPDKSGLPSDRFSAERTGGSVSTLTIQRTQQEDSAVYLCASSLIAGYQETQYFGPGTRLLVL.

The chain links TRBV19 to TRBJ1-5; D possibly corresponds to TRBD1 (5 bases). Germline CDR1 reads LNHDA; CDR2 reads SQIVND (reference sequence). The CDR3 contains 14 residues. The V and J ends lost 7 bases and 2 bases respectively, with 12 bases between them. CDR3 nucleotides: TGTGCCAGTAAGCCCGGAGGGGGCAATCAGCCCCAGCATTTT. Its translation is CASKPGGGNQPQHF.

This chain links TRBV4-3 with TRBJ2-3; TRBD1 aligns across 11 bases. The CDR3 is made up of 16 amino acids. Germline V lookup: CDR1 LGHNA, CDR2 YSLEER. The V gene end was trimmed by 5 bases and the J gene end by 3 bases; junction bases not matched to a gene: 7. The CDR3 region has the DNA TGCGCCAGCAGCACGACGGACAGGGGGCTTACAGATACGCAGTATTTT. Its translation is CASSTTDRGLTDTQYF.

The genes are TRBV11-2 and TRBJ2-1, with a weak D call TRBD2 (6 bases). Trimming left V 6 bases short and J 5 bases short, with 17 bases between. This CDR3 region has 15 residues. Germline CDR1 and CDR2: SGHAT and FQNNGV. CDR3 in amino acids: CASSQRVQANNEQFF. The CDR3 nucleotides are TGTGCCAGCAGTCAGCGGGTCCAGGCTAACAATGAGCAGTTCTTC.

This sequence joins TRBV7-9 and TRBJ1-2; D remains unclear. CDR1 is SEHNR, CDR2 FQNEAQ, per germline (reference sequence). With 0 bases removed from V and 2 bases from J, the gap between germline ends came to 7 bases. CDR3 length: 14 amino acids. In DNA, the CDR3 is TGTGCCAGCAGCTTAGCTAGCATCAACTATGGCTACACCTTC. It is translated as CASSLASINYGYTF.

A few counts support this clone. The genes are TRBV9 and TRBJ2-3, with 10 bases matching TRBD2. CDR1 is SGDLS and CDR2 is YYNGEE in the germline V gene. V lost 1 base, J lost 5 bases, and 4 bases stayed unmatched. The CDR3 consists of 15 residues. In DNA, the CDR3 is TGTGCCAGCAGCGTAAGCGGGGGGGCCGGAGATACGCAGTATTTT. It specifies CASSVSGGAGDTQYF.

The J gene is TRBJ2-7, the V gene TRBV4-3; maybe TRBD2 (5 bases). The germline CDR1 and CDR2 sequences are LGHNA and YSLEER. Deletions cut 4 bases from V and 6 bases from J, with 13 bases between. The CDR3 is 13 residues long. The CDR3 region is CASSPRRGTEQYF. CDR3 coding DNA: TGCGCCAGCAGCCCCCGTCGGGGTACCGAGCAGTACTTC.

A single count supports this clone. The chain has TRBV20-1 and TRBJ2-1; possibly TRBD2 for D (5 bases). Germline V gives CDR1 DFQATT, CDR2 SNEGSKA (reference sequence). The CDR3 length is 11 residues. With 6 bases removed from V and 9 bases from J, the gap between germline ends came to 12 bases. The CDR3 is CSAEGAGEQFF. CDR3 bases: TGCAGTGCCGAAGGCGCGGGTGAGCAGTTCTTC.

This clone was seen a handful of times. V and J are TRBV7-2 and TRBJ1-5; the D gene is possibly TRBD1 (5 bases). CDR3 length equals 14 residues. The germline gives CDR1 SGHTA, CDR2 FQGNSA. V lost 4 bases and J 0 bases, leaving 7 bases between the germline ends. This chain's CDR3 is CASSSRVSNQPQHF. CDR3 nucleotide sequence: TGTGCCAGCAGCTCCAGGGTTAGCAATCAGCCCCAGCATTTT.

V is TRBV6-5 and J is TRBJ2-3; 9 nucleotides align to TRBD1. Germline V gives CDR1 MNHEY, CDR2 SVGAGI. This CDR3 spans 14 amino acids. Trimming took 4 bases from V and 3 from J; bases not matched to a gene: 2. The CDR3: CASSSDRGTDTQYF. The CDR3 bases are TGTGCCAGCAGTTCGGACAGGGGTACAGATACGCAGTATTTT.